The clone carrying this T cell receptor (beta chain) was counted only a few times. Its antigen remains unknown. Germline V gene data show CDR1 as KGHDR and CDR2 as SFDVKD. The CDR3 contains 15 residues. With 5 bases removed from V and 4 bases from J, the gap between germline ends came to 15 bases. TCRdb reprocessed the RT-PCR reads via MiXCR and lists one record per CDR3 protein. There are 550,000 to 800,000 distinct CDR3 sequences in the sample; approximately 15% occur only once, and less than 7% lies in the top ten. This record comes from a study of response to subunit inactivated influenza vaccine. Study findings and constraints: Each seasonal influenza vaccination, the authors suggested, recruits few new T cells.

The specimen was PBMCs from blood, collected roughly 2 weeks before vaccination. The sequence derives from a man aged 50-60 years who received an inactivated influenza vaccine. V and J are TRBV24-1 and TRBJ2-3; D possibly corresponds to TRBD1 (6 bases). CDR3 amino acids: CATSGRQASADTQYF. The CDR3 bases are TGTGCCACCAGTGGGCGACAGGCGAGCGCAGATACGCAGTATTTT.